Following are 21 T cell receptor beta chains from one sample sequenced in a study of graft-versus-host responses after intestinal transplantation. Repertoires were generated with immunoSEQ multiplex PCR, while TCRdb's copy carries only in-frame clones and drops some. The sample consists of around 77,000 clones, roughly 94% of them appearing once. These receptors lack a known antigen. Material: unstimulated CD8+ T cells sorted from spleen or lymph node cells, obtained before intestinal transplant. These TCRs come from a human donor who received an intestinal transplant.

The rearrangement links TRBV5-1 to TRBJ2-7; D is possibly TRBD1 (7 bases). Looked up from germline, CDR1 is SGHRS and CDR2 is YFSETQ. This CDR3 has 14 amino acids. The V end lost 4 bases, the J end lost 2 bases, and 13 bases lay between the germline ends. The CDR3 nucleotides read TGCGCCAGCAGCGGGGACAGCGGGCCCTACGAGCAGTACTTC. Its translation: CASSGDSGPYEQYF.

The count of this clone is one. The chain couples TRBV5-1 to TRBJ2-7; D remains ambiguous. This CDR3 is 12 amino acids long. CDR1 is SGHRS and CDR2 is YFSETQ in the germline V gene. Trimming took 2 bases from V and 2 from J, leaving 5 bases between them. The CDR3 is CASSLTTYEQYF. The CDR3 DNA reads TGCGCCAGCAGCTTAACTACCTACGAGCAGTACTTC.

The rearrangement uses TRBV13 and TRBJ1-4; 9 bases fit TRBD1. The V segment lost 3 bases and the J segment 11 bases; nucleotides outside the gene matches: 10. CDR1 and CDR2 from the germline V gene are PRHDT and FYEKMQ (reference sequence). The CDR3 totals 15 residues. CDR3 nucleotides: TGTGCCAGCAGCTTGGGACAGGGAGGTATAAGGAAACTGTTTTTT. Its translation is CASSLGQGGIRKLFF.

The chain couples TRBV5-1 to TRBJ2-4; TRBD2 agrees at 12 bases. CDR3 length: 19 amino acids. Germline V lookup: CDR1 SGHRS, CDR2 YFSETQ. The V and J ends lost 4 bases and 0 bases, in that order; junction bases with no gene match: 11. The CDR3 protein is CASSPRTSGISLAKNIQYF. The CDR3 DNA reads as TGCGCCAGCAGCCCCCGGACTAGCGGGATAAGTCTAGCCAAAAACATTCAGTACTTC.

The genes are TRBV10-3 and TRBJ1-1, with D tentatively TRBD1 (5 bases). Trimming removed 3 bases at V and 4 bases at J, with 24 bases between. Germline assignment: CDR1 ENHRY and CDR2 SYGVKD. This CDR3 has 18 residues. For the CDR3, the DNA is TGTGCCATCAGTGACAACCGGGACCGATCCCTAGAAGGCACTGAAGCTTTCTTT. Its protein is CAISDNRDRSLEGTEAFF.

The V and J genes are TRBV19 and TRBJ2-1; D unclear. CDR1 LNHDA and CDR2 SQIVND come from the germline V gene (reference sequence). CDR3 length: 14 residues. Deletions cut 7 bases from V and 0 bases from J, with 10 bases between. CDR3 residues: CASKDPSSYNEQFF. The DNA of the CDR3 is TGTGCCAGTAAAGATCCGAGCTCCTACAATGAGCAGTTCTTC. Full variable domain (rest looked up from reference TRBV19 and TRBJ2-1): DGGITQSPKYLFRKEGQNVTLSCEQNLNHDAMYWYRQDPGQGLRLIYYSQIVNDFQKGDIAEGYSVSREKKESFPLTVTSAQKNPTAFYLCASKDPSSYNEQFFGPGTRLTVL.

The chain joins TRBV4-2 to TRBJ2-1, with 8 nucleotides matching TRBD2. CDR1 LGHNA and CDR2 YNFKEQ come from the germline V gene. V was clipped by 0 bases and J by 6 bases; unmatched bases: 10. The CDR3 sequence is 17 residues long. The CDR3 is CASSQDPPSGYPNEQFF. CDR3 in DNA: TGTGCCAGCAGCCAAGACCCTCCTAGCGGGTATCCCAATGAGCAGTTCTTC.

The chain links TRBV5-1 to TRBJ2-7; D gene unclear. The germline gives CDR1 SGHRS, CDR2 YFSETQ. V was pared by 1 base and J by 0 bases, with 8 bases between. The CDR3 covers 14 residues. The CDR3 here is CASSLTPHSYEQYF. CDR3 bases: TGCGCCAGCAGCTTGACGCCCCACTCCTACGAGCAGTACTTC.

The V gene is TRBV28, the J gene TRBJ2-3, with D perhaps matching TRBD1 (5 bases). CDR3 length equals 14 residues. V lost 10 bases and J 2 bases, leaving 16 bases between the germline ends. CDR1 and CDR2 (germline): MDHEN, SYDVKM. The CDR3 DNA follows: TGTGCCACCGCCCTTAGGACATACACAGATACGCAGTATTTT. Translation gives CATALRTYTDTQYF.

CDR3 loop: CSVQGGTHSYNEQFF. In nucleotides, the CDR3 is TGCAGCGTCCAAGGGGGGACCCACTCCTACAATGAGCAGTTCTTC. This chain joins TRBV29-1 and TRBJ2-1; TRBD1 or TRBD2 may be the D gene (6 bases each). Germline V gives CDR1 SQVTM, CDR2 ANQGSEA. Trimming cost V 6 bases and J 0 bases, with 15 bases left between them. The CDR3 is made up of 15 amino acids.

The sample holds one count of this clone. The chain uses TRBV27 and TRBJ1-5; no definite D call. The CDR3 runs to 13 residues. Trimming took 7 bases from V and 5 from J, leaving 12 bases between them. CDR1 and CDR2 (germline): MNHEY, SMNVEV (reference sequence). DNA for the CDR3: TGTGCCAGCACGGCGATCAGTTATCAGCCCCAGCATTTT. Translation gives CASTAISYQPQHF.

The V and J genes are TRBV27 and TRBJ1-3, with unresolved D. This CDR3 region has 13 residues. The ends were cut back, 2 bases at V and 4 bases at J, with 6 bases in the middle. In germline, CDR1 is MNHEY, CDR2 SMNVEV (reference sequence). The CDR3 bases are TGTGCCAGCAGTTTAACGGTCGGAAACACCATATATTTT. Encoded protein: CASSLTVGNTIYF.

The V gene is TRBV5-5, the J gene TRBJ1-2, with D possibly TRBD1 on 5 matching bases. V was shortened by 7 bases and J by 8 bases, with 12 bases between the two germline ends. Germline CDR1 and CDR2: SGHKS and YYEKEE (reference sequence). The CDR3 runs 11 residues. CDR3 sequence: CASSQGEGYTF. DNA for the CDR3: TGTGCCAGCTCTCAGGGAGAAGGCTACACCTTC.

This chain links TRBV28 with TRBJ2-7, with D possibly TRBD1 on 5 matching bases. The germline gives CDR1 MDHEN, CDR2 SYDVKM. The CDR3 has 13 residues. Trimming cost V 6 bases and J 12 bases, with 21 bases left between them. CDR3 bases: TGTGCCAGCAGACTTATCAGACAGCCAGAAGCGTACTTC. It yields the protein CASRLIRQPEAYF.

This sequence joins TRBV19 and TRBJ2-7, with a possible D match to TRBD2 (6 bases). This CDR3 contains 16 residues. V lost 2 bases, J lost 3 bases, and 17 bases lay in between. Per germline, CDR1 LNHDA and CDR2 SQIVND (reference sequence). CDR3 in DNA: TGTGCCAGTAGTATAAGTGCGGGAACAGACTACTACGAGCAGTACTTC. The encoded protein is CASSISAGTDYYEQYF.

The J gene is TRBJ1-3, the V gene TRBV7-9; no firm D call. Germline lookup yields CDR1 SEHNR and CDR2 FQNEAQ (reference sequence). The V and J ends lost 5 bases and 0 bases respectively, with 14 bases between them. The length of the CDR3 is 16 residues. The CDR3, as DNA: TGTGCCAGCAGCCCAACTAGGACCCACTCTGGAAACACCATATATTTT. This codes for CASSPTRTHSGNTIYF.

Here the CDR3 reads CASSLSGLAGGGLFYEQYF. The DNA of the CDR3 is TGTGCCAGCAGTTTATCAGGACTAGCGGGTGGAGGGCTCTTCTACGAGCAGTACTTC. The rearrangement uses TRBV27 and TRBJ2-7; 11 bases are a match to TRBD2. V lost 0 bases, J lost 3 bases, and 13 bases stayed unmatched. The CDR3 spans 19 residues. The germline gives CDR1 MNHEY, CDR2 SMNVEV (reference sequence).

This clone was picked up one time. V is TRBV4-1 and J is TRBJ1-5, with TRBD1 matching 8 bases. V was pared by 1 base and J by 0 bases, with 14 bases of the junction left unmatched. This CDR3 spans 20 amino acids. Germline V gene sequence: CDR1 MGHRA, CDR2 YSYEKL. CDR3 amino acids: CASSQVGQGVGTYSNQPQHF. CDR3 DNA: TGCGCCAGCAGCCAAGTCGGACAGGGAGTCGGGACATATAGCAATCAGCCCCAGCATTTT.

The chain uses TRBV18 and TRBJ1-4; TRBD1 matches 8 bases. The CDR3 totals 17 residues. Losses at the gene ends were 1 base for V and 5 bases for J; bases not matched to a gene: 9. Germline V gene lookup returns CDR1 KGHSH and CDR2 LQKENI. The CDR3: CASSPLASTGENEKLFF. The CDR3 DNA is TGTGCCAGCTCACCACTGGCTTCGACAGGGGAAAATGAAAAACTGTTTTTT.

The V and J genes are TRBV18 and TRBJ2-1, with D hard to call. Germline CDR1 is KGHSH and CDR2 is LQKENI. Deletions cut 3 bases from V and 1 base from J, with 16 bases between. CDR3 length equals 17 residues. CDR3 bases: TGTGCCAGCTCACCCCTCGGCGAGAGTACATCCTACAATGAGCAGTTCTTC. Protein sequence: CASSPLGESTSYNEQFF.

This rearrangement joins TRBV29-1 to TRBJ2-3, with 10 bases lining up with TRBD2. The CDR3 extends over 14 amino acids. Trimming removed 7 bases from V and 1 base from J; junction bases left unmatched: 5. Per germline, CDR1 SQVTM and CDR2 ANQGSEA. CDR3 sequence: CSGLLAGRTDTQYF. CDR3 DNA: TGCAGCGGACTACTAGCGGGACGCACAGATACGCAGTATTTT.